Listed below are T cell receptor beta chains from one sample, sequenced in a study of blood T cell repertoires in COVID-19. Only in-frame clones appear in the TCRdb table, and some are missing; sequencing was by immunoSEQ multiplex PCR. The table lists around 110,000 clones, about 80% of them singletons. Specimen: peripheral blood. These receptors came from a man aged 70-80 years with active or convalescent COVID-19. Each CDR3 is given with its conserved first and last residue. D genes are given only for firm matches. The size entry is marked missing in some rows and otherwise reads once, few, many or a size class.

CDR3	DNA	J	size	D	V
CASSAPNSDTQYF	TGTGCCAGTAGCGCCCCCAACTCAGATACGCAGTATTTT	TRBJ2-3	-	-	TRBV19
CASSQAGLKTTEAFF	TGTGCCAGCAGCCAAGCAGGGTTAAAGACCACTGAAGCTTTCTTT	TRBJ1-1	-	-	TRBV3-1/TRBV3-2
CASSDHGTSGSYNEQFF	TGTGCCAGCAGTGATCATGGGACTAGCGGGAGCTACAATGAGCAGTTCTTC	TRBJ2-1	-	TRBD2	TRBV2
CASSLDLGGAYGYTF	TGCGCCAGCAGCTTGGATCTAGGGGGCGCCTATGGCTACACCTTC	TRBJ1-2	once	TRBD1	TRBV5-1
CASSLELRDRDETQYF	TGTGCCAGCAGCTTAGAGCTTAGGGACAGGGACGAGACCCAGTACTTC	TRBJ2-5	-	TRBD1	TRBV7-8
CASSLTGWSGGIASTDTQYF	TGTGCCAGCAGCTTGACGGGGTGGAGCGGGGGGATCGCTAGCACAGATACGCAGTATTTT	TRBJ2-3	-	TRBD2	TRBV5-4
CASSIGQGNQPQHF	TGTGCCAGCAGTATAGGACAGGGGAATCAGCCCCAGCATTTT	TRBJ1-5	-	TRBD1	TRBV6-5
CASSSRVSYNSPLHF	TGTGCCAGTAGTAGCAGGGTATCCTATAATTCACCCCTCCACTTT	TRBJ1-6	-	-	TRBV19
CASSYSGLLNYGYTF	TGTGCCAGCAGTTATTCAGGACTGTTGAACTATGGCTACACCTTC	TRBJ1-2	-	-	TRBV6-5
CASSQWTRNEQFF	TGTGCCAGCAGCCAATGGACTAGGAATGAGCAGTTCTTC	TRBJ2-1	few	TRBD2	TRBV7-9
CASSQDWAGGEPQHF	TGCGCCAGCAGCCAAGATTGGGCAGGGGGAGAGCCCCAGCATTTT	TRBJ1-5	-	TRBD1	TRBV4-3
CASSPPTDNSPLHF	TGTGCCAGCAGCCCCCCGACAGATAATTCACCCCTCCACTTT	TRBJ1-6	few	-	TRBV28
CASSQPGLAENTGELFF	TGCGCCAGCAGCCAGCCCGGACTAGCGGAGAACACCGGGGAGCTGTTTTTT	TRBJ2-2	-	TRBD2	TRBV4-1
CASSISVRARSNQPQHF	TGTGCCAGTAGTATATCTGTGCGGGCGCGGAGCAATCAGCCCCAGCATTTT	TRBJ1-5	-	-	TRBV19
CAGGQGASTEAFF	TGTGCCGGGGGACAGGGGGCTAGCACTGAAGCTTTCTTT	TRBJ1-1	-	TRBD1	TRBV7-9
CASNGRDRVNEQYF	TGTGCCAGCAATGGCCGGGACAGGGTAAACGAGCAGTACTTC	TRBJ2-7	-	TRBD1	TRBV2
CATSGEIAANTGELFF	TGTGCCACCAGCGGTGAAATAGCGGCGAACACCGGGGAGCTGTTTTTT	TRBJ2-2	-	-	TRBV15
CASSEDSLPYEQYF	TGTGCCAGCAGCGAGGACAGTCTTCCCTACGAGCAGTACTTC	TRBJ2-7	few	-	TRBV9
CASSILGGGGQPQHF	TGTGCCAGTAGTATCCTTGGGGGGGGTGGTCAGCCCCAGCATTTT	TRBJ1-5	-	-	TRBV19
CASSLKGTEAFF	TGTGCCAGCAGCTTAAAGGGGACTGAAGCTTTCTTT	TRBJ1-1	-	-	TRBV11-3
CASSTGLGEKLFF	TGTGCCAGCAGCACAGGGTTAGGTGAAAAACTGTTTTTT	TRBJ1-4	-	-	TRBV12-3/TRBV12-4
CASSYPGTGVNGANVLTF	TGTGCCAGCAGTTACCCCGGGACAGGGGTTAATGGGGCCAACGTCCTGACTTTC	TRBJ2-6	-	TRBD1	TRBV6-2/TRBV6-3
CASLRDRTNYGYTF	TGTGCCTCGCTTCGAGACAGGACCAACTATGGCTACACCTTC	TRBJ1-2	once	-	TRBV30
CASSAQGQGGQPQHF	TGTGCCAGCAGCGCACAGGGACAGGGGGGCCAGCCCCAGCATTTT	TRBJ1-5	-	TRBD1	TRBV9
CASTSGGEAFF	TGTGCCAGCACCTCCGGAGGGGAAGCTTTCTTT	TRBJ1-1	-	-	TRBV28
CASSQDGSSEQFF	TGCGCCAGCAGCCAAGATGGTTCGAGTGAGCAGTTCTTC	TRBJ2-1	-	-	TRBV4-3
CASSFDRGGYTF	TGTGCCAGCAGCTTCGACAGGGGTGGCTACACCTTC	TRBJ1-2	-	TRBD1	TRBV5-5
CASSDSNYGYTF	TGTGCCAGCTCGGACAGTAACTATGGCTACACCTTC	TRBJ1-2	-	-	TRBV18
CASTTGLADYNEQFF	TGTGCCAGCACTACGGGACTAGCGGACTACAATGAGCAGTTCTTC	TRBJ2-1	-	TRBD2	TRBV7-9
CASSQAFPGNEQFF	TGCGCCAGCAGCCAAGCATTTCCGGGGAATGAGCAGTTCTTC	TRBJ2-1	few	-	TRBV4-1
CASSAPGRGYTF	TGTGCCAGCAGTGCACCAGGGAGGGGCTACACCTTC	TRBJ1-2	-	-	TRBV12-3/TRBV12-4
CASSETQDYGYTF	TGTGCCAGCAGTGAAACCCAGGACTATGGCTACACCTTC	TRBJ1-2	-	-	TRBV6-1
CASRRGDTQYF	TGTGCCAGCAGACGGGGGGATACGCAGTATTTT	TRBJ2-3	once	-	TRBV6-5
CASSSEPVGRGGHGYTF	TGTGCCAGCAGCTCCGAACCCGTAGGGAGGGGAGGCCATGGCTACACCTTC	TRBJ1-2	-	-	TRBV7-2
CASTEQGSMNTEAFF	TGTGCCAGCACCGAACAGGGGAGTATGAACACTGAAGCTTTCTTT	TRBJ1-1	-	TRBD1	TRBV7-8
CASSLGGTNTGELFF	TGCGCCAGCAGCTTGGGAGGTACGAACACCGGGGAGCTGTTTTTT	TRBJ2-2	-	-	TRBV5-1
CASSSPTGLGNQPQHF	TGTGCCAGCAGCTCTCCGACAGGGCTCGGCAATCAGCCCCAGCATTTT	TRBJ1-5	-	TRBD1	TRBV7-2